The rows below give T cell receptor beta chains drawn from one sample of a study of T cell repertoires in cytomegalovirus infection. These TCRs' antigens remain unknown. TCRdb re-called the reads with MiXCR, one entry per CDR3 protein. The profile shows 900,000 to 950,000 distinct CDR3 sequences, approximately 30% of them singletons. The starting material was cultured CD8+ T cells from PBMCs, obtained from culture after CMV antigen stimulation. These receptors all come from a human donor in good health (CMV status not recorded). Some clones in this sample may be carry-over from other donors' samples. Both conserved end residues are part of each CDR3. Fields, in order: J gene, D gene, clone size, V gene, CDR3 DNA, CDR3 protein. The D gene is left open where the match is weak. Rows give clone size only sometimes, using once, few, many, or a class for an expanded clone.

j_gene: TRBJ1-4; d_gene: .; abundance: many; v_gene: TRBV7-2; CDR3nt: TGTGCCAGCAGCCCAGTAGGGGACGAAAAACTGTTTTTT; CDR3aa: CASSPVGDEKLFF
j_gene: TRBJ1-1; d_gene: .; abundance: .; v_gene: TRBV12-3/TRBV12-4; CDR3nt: TGTGCCAGCAGTCCGCGACCGGGACCCCCGCACGATGAAGCTTTCTTT; CDR3aa: CASSPRPGPPHDEAFF
j_gene: TRBJ2-1; d_gene: .; abundance: few; v_gene: TRBV3-1; CDR3nt: TGTGCCAGCAGCCAAGATCCGGATTACAATGAGCAGTTCTTC; CDR3aa: CASSQDPDYNEQFF
j_gene: TRBJ1-2; d_gene: .; abundance: once; v_gene: TRBV29-1; CDR3nt: TGCAGCGGACGACAGGATCGTGGCTACACCTTC; CDR3aa: CSGRQDRGYTF
j_gene: TRBJ2-2; d_gene: .; abundance: .; v_gene: TRBV6-2/TRBV6-3; CDR3nt: TGTGCCAGCAGTTACTCGACGGTGAACACCGGGGAGCTGTTTTTT; CDR3aa: CASSYSTVNTGELFF
j_gene: TRBJ2-1; d_gene: .; abundance: .; v_gene: TRBV4-3; CDR3nt: TGCGCCAGCAGCCAAGACGAGGGGCTAGTGGGGGATGAGCAGTTCTTC; CDR3aa: CASSQDEGLVGDEQFF
j_gene: TRBJ2-7; d_gene: .; abundance: few; v_gene: TRBV4-1; CDR3nt: TGCGCCAGCAGCCAAGACTCCACCTACGAGCAGTACTTC; CDR3aa: CASSQDSTYEQYF
j_gene: TRBJ2-4; d_gene: TRBD1; abundance: few; v_gene: TRBV7-9; CDR3nt: TGTGCCAGCAGCTACCCCGGGACAGCAGGGAATTTAACCAAAAACATTCAGTACTTC; CDR3aa: CASSYPGTAGNLTKNIQYF
j_gene: TRBJ1-3; d_gene: .; abundance: few; v_gene: TRBV6-1; CDR3nt: TGTGCCAGCAGTGAAGGCCAGTACCTCCTCTCTGGAAACACCATATATTTT; CDR3aa: CASSEGQYLLSGNTIYF
j_gene: TRBJ1-2; d_gene: .; abundance: .; v_gene: TRBV2; CDR3nt: TGTGCCAGCAGGGACAGTATGAACTATGGCTACACCTTC; CDR3aa: CASRDSMNYGYTF
j_gene: TRBJ2-1; d_gene: .; abundance: few; v_gene: TRBV6-1; CDR3nt: TGTGCCAGCAGTGACCCGACAGCGAGCTCCTACAATGAGCAGTTCTTC; CDR3aa: CASSDPTASSYNEQFF
j_gene: TRBJ2-4; d_gene: .; abundance: few; v_gene: TRBV11-2; CDR3nt: TGTGCCAGCAGCTTTAGGGGTCCGGTCTCCAAAAACATTCAGTACTTC; CDR3aa: CASSFRGPVSKNIQYF
j_gene: TRBJ2-2; d_gene: .; abundance: .; v_gene: TRBV10-3; CDR3nt: TGTGCCATCAGTGATCTCCGGCCCACCGGGGAGCTGTTTTTT; CDR3aa: CAISDLRPTGELFF
j_gene: TRBJ1-5; d_gene: .; abundance: few; v_gene: TRBV5-8; CDR3nt: TGTGCCAGCAGTTACGGGATCAATAGCAATCAGCCCCAGCATTTT; CDR3aa: CASSYGINSNQPQHF
j_gene: TRBJ1-5; d_gene: .; abundance: .; v_gene: TRBV19; CDR3nt: TGTGCCAGTAGTAAAACTGGTAATAGCAATCAGCCCCAGCATTTT; CDR3aa: CASSKTGNSNQPQHF
j_gene: TRBJ2-3; d_gene: TRBD1; abundance: .; v_gene: TRBV10-3; CDR3nt: TGTGCCATCAATCTAGTCTCGGACAGGTGGGGTGGCACAGATACGCAGTATTTT; CDR3aa: CAINLVSDRWGGTDTQYF
j_gene: TRBJ1-3; d_gene: .; abundance: .; v_gene: TRBV9; CDR3nt: TGTGCCAGCAGCGTCTCCAGGGGAGGGGGAAACACCATATATTTT; CDR3aa: CASSVSRGGGNTIYF
j_gene: TRBJ2-2; d_gene: .; abundance: few; v_gene: TRBV29-1; CDR3nt: TGCAGCGTTGAAGTTACGGGGTGGAACACCGGGGAGCTGTTTTTT; CDR3aa: CSVEVTGWNTGELFF
j_gene: TRBJ2-7; d_gene: TRBD2; abundance: many; v_gene: TRBV7-9; CDR3nt: TGTGCCAGCAACCGGGGGGGCCAGGTCTACGAGCAGTACTTC; CDR3aa: CASNRGGQVYEQYF
j_gene: TRBJ2-1; d_gene: .; abundance: .; v_gene: TRBV6-6; CDR3nt: TGTGCCAGCAACTCAGGGTCGTCCCAATACAATGAGCAGTTCTTC; CDR3aa: CASNSGSSQYNEQFF
j_gene: TRBJ1-5; d_gene: .; abundance: few; v_gene: TRBV12-3/TRBV12-4; CDR3nt: TGTGCCAGCAGCACTACAAGCTCCGATCAGCCCCAGCATTTT; CDR3aa: CASSTTSSDQPQHF
j_gene: TRBJ2-5; d_gene: .; abundance: .; v_gene: TRBV7-2; CDR3nt: TGTGCCAGCAGCTTAAAAGTAAGGGAAGAGACCCAGTACTTC; CDR3aa: CASSLKVREETQYF
j_gene: TRBJ1-1; d_gene: .; abundance: .; v_gene: TRBV28; CDR3nt: TGTGCCAGCAGCCTGACAACTACGGGGAGCACTGAAGCTTTCTTT; CDR3aa: CASSLTTTGSTEAFF
j_gene: TRBJ2-7; d_gene: .; abundance: .; v_gene: TRBV27; CDR3nt: TGTGCCAGCAGTGGAGGGGGGGGGGTCTACGAGCAGTACTTC; CDR3aa: CASSGGGGVYEQYF
j_gene: TRBJ2-3; d_gene: .; abundance: few; v_gene: TRBV7-6; CDR3nt: TGTGCCAGCAGCCCTTGGGGTGGAGCTAGCACAGATACGCAGTATTTT; CDR3aa: CASSPWGGASTDTQYF
j_gene: TRBJ1-3; d_gene: .; abundance: many; v_gene: TRBV2; CDR3nt: TGTGCCAGCAATCCCGACGGGGATAACACCATATATTTT; CDR3aa: CASNPDGDNTIYF
j_gene: TRBJ2-7; d_gene: TRBD1; abundance: .; v_gene: TRBV6-1; CDR3nt: TGTGCCAGCAGTGTGACAGGGTGGTCCTACGAGCAGTACTTC; CDR3aa: CASSVTGWSYEQYF
j_gene: TRBJ1-2; d_gene: .; abundance: .; v_gene: TRBV7-6; CDR3nt: TGTGCCAGCAGCTCTAGGGTGGGGGCACGCTATGGCTACACCTTC; CDR3aa: CASSSRVGARYGYTF
j_gene: TRBJ2-5; d_gene: .; abundance: few; v_gene: TRBV7-9; CDR3nt: TGTGCCAGCAGCCCTGCAAGGGCTAAGGAGACCCAGTACTTC; CDR3aa: CASSPARAKETQYF